A selection of T cell receptor beta chains follows, all from one sample in a study of shared clonotypes between healthy human individuals. Produced via immunoSEQ multiplex PCR; TCRdb's table is partial and in-frame only. The sample carries over 2 million clones, 85% to 95% recorded once. Sequences were obtained from naive CD4+ T cells from PBMCs. These receptors all come from a man between 18 and 29 years old in good health. Some clones in this sample may be carry-over from other donors' samples. The conserved cysteine and the conserved F or W are not part of the CDR3 here.

>TRBV19
ASSDRGLGIQY
>TRBV7-8
ASSQDRNEQY
>TRBV19
ASSRPLNEKLF
>TRBV4-2
ASSLGNTGELF
>TRBV30
AWSDRGGPNTEAF
>TRBV7-3
ASSLGNTGELF
>TRBV12-2
ATRGRAVVETQY
>TRBV7-9
ASISGTATTDTQY
>TRBV28
ASRLNYEQY
>TRBV4-1
ASSQGAGGRETQY
>TRBV7-9
ASSSLRRGLGEQY
>TRBV7-2
ASRPSGANTGELF
>TRBV15
ATNRGGDEKLF
>TRBV5-4
ASSLNSGRKDTQY
>TRBV4-2
ASSQDRRSHEQF
>TRBV7-2
ASSLALAGSSYEQY
>TRBV19
ASSRGTGGNQPQH
>TRBV10-2
ASSPTSGDSTDTQY
>TRBV30
AWSVQREVTQY
>TRBV28
ASSSGYEQY
>TRBV27
ASSPPANTGELF
>TRBV5-1
ASSLDRNEQF
>TRBV4-1
ASSQGTGVPYNEQF
>TRBV10-3
AISESQGSFYGYT
>TRBV5-8
ATPGTVEQETQY
>TRBV25-1
ASIGQGTGELF